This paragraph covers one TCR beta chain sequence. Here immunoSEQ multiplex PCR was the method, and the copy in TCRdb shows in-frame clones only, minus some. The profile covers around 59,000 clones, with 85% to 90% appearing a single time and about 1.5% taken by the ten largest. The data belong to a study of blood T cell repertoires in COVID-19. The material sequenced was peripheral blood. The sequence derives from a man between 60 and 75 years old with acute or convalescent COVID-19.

CDR3 amino acids: CASSTQGPFGTGELFF. CDR3 DNA: TGTGCCAGTAGCACCCAGGGCCCCTTTGGGACCGGGGAGCTGTTTTTT. The chain carries TRBV19 and TRBJ2-2; a possible D gene is TRBD1 (5 bases). Per germline, CDR1 LNHDA and CDR2 SQIVND (reference sequence). The CDR3 is made up of 16 amino acids. The V end was cut by 6 bases, the J end by 5 bases, with 19 bases between.